This T cell receptor (beta chain) was found in a study of beta chain features in type 1 diabetes. Points from the study as a whole: For type 1 diabetes patients, VDJ junctions showed fewer insertions and more deletions. All four CD4+ subsets of Type 1 diabetes patients contained TCRB CDR3s that were moderately but significantly shorter.

Comment on this clone: What it recognizes is unknown.

What was sequenced were expressed TCRB transcripts, since all of the isolated RNA had been reverse transcribed. It was found that naive, central memory and regulatory T cell samples averaged roughly 3.6 million reads. Sequenced by immunoSEQ multiplex PCR; TCRdb stores in-frame clones only, minus some. The sample records a few hundred thousand clones, approximately 10% being singletons. Sequencing input: naive CD4+ T cells from blood. The source of this sequence is a woman aged 25 to 39 in good health.

CDR3 nucleotide sequence: TGTGCCAGCAGCCAAAACAGGGCTAACACTGAAGCTTTCTTT. Amino acids: CASSQNRANTEAFF. The J gene is TRBJ1-1, the V gene TRBV16; D might be TRBD1 (6 bases). CDR1 and CDR2 from the germline V gene are KGHSY and FQNENV. The V end lost 2 bases, the J end lost 2 bases, and 9 bases lay between the germline ends. The CDR3 runs 14 residues. The full variable domain, with the rest looked up from reference TRBV16 and TRBJ1-1, is GEEVAQTPKHLVRGEGQKAKLYCAPIKGHSYVFWYQQVLKNEFKFLISFQNENVFDETGMPKERFSAKCLPNSPCSLEIQATKLEDSAVYFCASSQNRANTEAFFGQGTRLTVV.